Presented here are 10 T cell receptor beta chains from one specimen sequenced in a study of blood T cells in healthy people across ages. The authors ran a second PCR of roughly 6 to 11 cycles using a sample-barcoded 5' primer and a J-beta primer mix. From the 5' RACE reads, TCRdb called clonotypes with MiXCR, one entry per CDR3 protein. The sample lists around 850,000 distinct CDR3 sequences; around 36% were seen once. The material sequenced was blood. These TCRs come from a man younger than 30 in good health.

This chain joins TRBV6-5 and TRBJ1-1; D is ambiguous. This CDR3 region has 14 residues. The V end was cut by 4 bases, the J end by 7 bases, with 16 bases between. The germline CDR1 and CDR2 sequences are MNHEY and SVGAGI. The CDR3, as DNA: TGTGCCAGCAGTTCCCCACTGGGGTTTAATGAAGCTTTCTTT. Translating gives CASSSPLGFNEAFF.

This clonotype was observed a few times. The chain has TRBV6-1 and TRBJ1-1; 9 bases line up with TRBD1. From germline, CDR1 is MNHNS and CDR2 SASEGT. The CDR3 runs 17 residues. V was pared by 6 bases and J by 0 bases, with 11 bases of the junction left unmatched. For the CDR3, the DNA is TGTGCCAGCAGGGCGGGACAGGGAAGGAGGATGAACACTGAAGCTTTCTTT. Its translation: CASRAGQGRRMNTEAFF.

This clonotype has at least ten counts. The chain recombines TRBV12-3 or TRBV12-4 with TRBJ2-5; D uncertain. V was trimmed by 1 base and J by 5 bases, leaving 8 bases between them. This CDR3 region has 13 residues. For the CDR3, the DNA is TGTGCCAGCAGTTTAGAGCCCGCTGAGACCCAGTACTTC. Amino acid sequence: CASSLEPAETQYF.

This clonotype occurred a few times. This rearrangement joins TRBV27 to TRBJ1-6, with unresolved D. Germline CDR1 is MNHEY and CDR2 is SMNVEV (reference sequence). The CDR3 loop spans 14 amino acids. V was clipped by 5 bases and J by 6 bases, with 11 bases between them. In DNA, the CDR3 is TGTGCCAGCAGTGGCTCTTTGGGTAATTCACCCCTCCACTTT. It yields the protein CASSGSLGNSPLHF.

This clonotype was seen more than once but under ten times. The rearrangement links TRBV12-3 or TRBV12-4 to TRBJ1-1, with 12 bases identical to TRBD1. The ends lost 6 bases at V and 5 bases at J; junction bases unmatched: 1. The CDR3 extends over 13 amino acids. CDR3 nucleotide sequence: TGTGCCAGCAGGGGACAGGGGGCGACTGAAGCTTTCTTT. Encoded protein: CASRGQGATEAFF.

This chain connects TRBV7-2 to TRBJ1-6; weak D call: TRBD1 (5 bases). Trimming left V 1 base short and J 0 bases short, with 16 bases between. This CDR3 spans 19 amino acids. Germline CDR1 and CDR2: SGHTA and FQGNSA. The CDR3 region is CASSLGEAGSDSYNSPLHF. CDR3 sequence (DNA): TGTGCCAGCAGCTTAGGAGAGGCAGGGTCCGACTCCTATAATTCACCCCTCCACTTT.

This clonotype was seen at least ten times. The CDR3, as DNA: TGTGCCAGCAGCTTATTGGTCGGACAGGTGAACAATGAGCAGTTCTTC. It codes for CASSLLVGQVNNEQFF. The V call is TRBV11-1, the J call TRBJ2-1; 7 nucleotides line up with TRBD1. The V segment lost 2 bases and the J segment 5 bases; nucleotides outside the gene matches: 9. In germline, CDR1 is SGHAT, CDR2 FQDESV (reference sequence). This CDR3 has 16 residues.

This clonotype was recorded a few times. The CDR3 bases are TGTGCCAGCAGCCGAAGTGGACGGGGGGTAAGGGGAGATACGCAGTATTTT. Protein product: CASSRSGRGVRGDTQYF. This sequence joins TRBV11-2 and TRBJ2-3, with 7 bases aligning to TRBD2. V lost 5 bases, J lost 5 bases, and 16 bases stayed unmatched. Germline-derived CDR1 and CDR2 are SGHAT and FQNNGV. The CDR3 contains 17 residues. The full variable domain, with the rest looked up from reference TRBV11-2 and TRBJ2-3, is EAGVAQSPRYKIIEKRQSVAFWCNPISGHATLYWYQQILGQGPKLLIQFQNNGVVDDSQLPKDRFSAERLKGVDSTLKIQPAKLEDSAVYLCASSRSGRGVRGDTQYFGPGTRLTVL.

This clonotype was seen at least ten times. The V gene is TRBV20-1, the J gene TRBJ2-7; 8 nucleotides match TRBD1. This CDR3 is 16 amino acids long. The germline V gene has CDR1 DFQATT and CDR2 SNEGSKA (reference sequence). The ends lost 0 bases at V and 0 bases at J; junction bases unmatched: 7. The CDR3 spells CSARDPGQGSSYEQYF. CDR3 nucleotides: TGCAGTGCTAGAGATCCCGGACAGGGAAGCTCCTACGAGCAGTACTTC.

The rearrangement joins TRBV10-3 to TRBJ1-1, with D perhaps TRBD1 (5 bases). Trimming removed 6 bases from V and 8 bases from J, with 19 bases in between. Germline lookup yields CDR1 ENHRY and CDR2 SYGVKD. The CDR3 extends over 14 amino acids. As DNA, the CDR3 is TGTGCCATCAGGGTTATCGTGGGGGAACGGGAAGCTTTCTTT. Translating gives CAIRVIVGEREAFF.